A single sample gave rise to the 13 T cell receptor beta chains below, sequenced in a study of T-cell reconstitution after alpha-beta-depleted transplantation in children. Unique molecular identifiers were incorporated during preparation of the TCRbeta library. TCRdb re-analysed the PCR reads in MiXCR, keeping a single row per CDR3 protein. The table records some 460,000 distinct CDR3 sequences, 15% to 20% of them present only once. This sample comprised PBMCs, mostly from graft donor cells, obtained 360 days after TCRalphabeta/CD19-depleted stem cell transplant. These receptors were collected from a boy in the first two years of life who had a stem cell transplant for Wiskott-Aldrich syndrome, so the T cells may come from the graft donor.

This clonotype was observed many times. This chain joins TRBV10-3 and TRBJ1-3; D gene uncertain. The germline V and J ends were trimmed by 2 bases and 0 bases, with 11 bases remaining between them. The germline V gene has CDR1 ENHRY and CDR2 SYGVKD. This CDR3 has 16 amino acids. CDR3 loop: CAISEKASYSGNTIYF. The CDR3 DNA follows: TGTGCCATCAGTGAGAAGGCCAGCTACTCTGGAAACACCATATATTTT.

The rearrangement uses TRBV4-2 and TRBJ2-2; no reliable D call. Germline-derived CDR1 and CDR2 are LGHNA and YNFKEQ. The CDR3 has 13 amino acids. V gave up 10 bases and J gave up 13 bases, with 22 bases separating them. CDR3 loop: CAIGPGHLCWLFF. In nucleotides, the CDR3 is TGTGCCATCGGCCCCGGGCACCTCTGCTGGCTGTTTTTT.

This sequence joins TRBV20-1 and TRBJ2-3; D not certain. The V end lost 3 bases, the J end lost 1 base, and 5 bases lay between the germline ends. Germline V CDR1 and CDR2: DFQATT, SNEGSKA (reference sequence). This CDR3 has 12 amino acids. This CDR3 is CSASPGTDTQYF. DNA of the CDR3: TGCAGTGCTAGCCCCGGCACAGATACGCAGTATTTT.

The chain recombines TRBV24-1 with TRBJ2-3; D gene unclear. CDR1 and CDR2 (germline): KGHDR, SFDVKD. V gave up 12 bases and J gave up 0 bases, with 15 bases separating them. The CDR3 has 14 amino acids. The DNA for the CDR3 is TGTGCCGCCCCCTCGGGTTCTAGCACAGATACGCAGTATTTT. It translates to CAAPSGSSTDTQYF.

J is TRBJ2-1 and V is TRBV12-3 or TRBV12-4; D possibly corresponds to TRBD2 (5 bases). The CDR3 has 15 residues. Trimming removed 6 bases at V and 0 bases at J, with 12 bases between. The CDR3, as DNA: TGTGCCAGCAGGCACGGGGAGAGCTCCTACAATGAGCAGTTCTTC. Translation: CASRHGESSYNEQFF.

This clonotype has a handful of counts. The chain combines TRBV29-1 with TRBJ2-5; 8 nucleotides line up with TRBD1. Germline trimming cut 6 bases from V and 1 base from J; bases unmatched to any gene: 22. Germline lookup yields CDR1 SQVTM and CDR2 ANQGSEA. The CDR3 has 19 amino acids. The CDR3 protein is CSVGSVPPLGQEGQETQYF. The CDR3 DNA sequence: TGCAGCGTCGGATCGGTCCCTCCCTTGGGACAGGAAGGCCAAGAGACCCAGTACTTC.

This clonotype was counted between two and nine times. The chain couples TRBV10-3 to TRBJ1-5; TRBD1 aligns across 11 bases. Germline trimming cut 6 bases from V and 5 bases from J; bases unmatched to any gene: 0. There are 13 residues in the CDR3. Germline CDR1 reads ENHRY; CDR2 reads SYGVKD. CDR3 bases: TGTGCCATCAGGGGACAGGGGGATCAGCCCCAGCATTTT. Translating gives CAIRGQGDQPQHF.

J is TRBJ1-6 and V is TRBV4-1; D ambiguous. Germline V gives CDR1 MGHRA, CDR2 YSYEKL. V lost 5 bases and J 6 bases, leaving 11 bases between the germline ends. This CDR3 comprises 14 residues. Written as DNA, the CDR3 is TGCGCCAGCAGCTACACGGGGTTTAATTCACCCCTCCACTTT. Its translation: CASSYTGFNSPLHF.

The V gene is TRBV4-3, the J gene TRBJ2-3; D uncertain. The ends were cut back, 0 bases at V and 8 bases at J, with 9 bases in the middle. The CDR3 runs to 13 residues. Germline CDR1 reads LGHNA; CDR2 reads YSLEER. The CDR3 DNA reads as TGCGCCAGCAGCCAAGATCCTGTCAGTACGCAGTATTTT. This translates into CASSQDPVSTQYF.

This clonotype appeared a few times. CDR3 DNA: TGCGCCAGCAGCTTACGAGCGGGAGTATTGACAGATACGCAGTATTTT. Its translation: CASSLRAGVLTDTQYF. The chain carries TRBV5-1 and TRBJ2-3; 8 bases map to TRBD2. The CDR3 sequence is 16 residues long. Germline CDR1 SGHRS, CDR2 YFSETQ. Trimming at V came to 2 bases and at J to 3 bases, leaving 8 bases not matched to a gene.

V usage is TRBV12-3 or TRBV12-4 and J usage is TRBJ2-1; TRBD2 matches at 7 bases. The CDR3 loop spans 14 amino acids. The J segment lost 4 bases and the V segment lost 5 bases, leaving 5 bases of the junction unmatched. CDR3 nucleotides: TGTGCCAGCAGTCGACTAGCTCCATACAATGAGCAGTTCTTC. As protein: CASSRLAPYNEQFF.

The chain links TRBV5-5 to TRBJ2-1; 8 nucleotides agree with TRBD1. With 1 base clipped from V and 6 bases from J, the junction kept 9 bases outside the gene matches. Germline V gene lookup returns CDR1 SGHKS and CDR2 YYEKEE (reference sequence). This CDR3 is built from 16 residues. The CDR3 sequence: CASSLRTGSGSNEQFF. The DNA for the CDR3 is TGTGCCAGCAGCTTGCGGACAGGGTCAGGTAGCAATGAGCAGTTCTTC.

The chain carries TRBV20-1 and TRBJ1-2, with D uncertain. The germline V and J ends were trimmed by 5 bases and 4 bases, with 11 bases remaining between them. The CDR3 totals 12 residues. CDR1 DFQATT and CDR2 SNEGSKA come from the germline V gene (reference sequence). CDR3 region: CSAVAWIYGYTF. CDR3 nucleotides: TGCAGTGCTGTGGCGTGGATCTATGGCTACACCTTC.